This T cell receptor (beta chain) was captured by sequencing in a study of T-cell reconstitution after alpha-beta-depleted transplantation in children (TCRdb year 2016). At the level of the whole study: Using TCR repertoire profiling, the study followed T-cell immune reconstitution in a quantitative way in children after TCRalphabeta/CD19-depleted allogeneic hematopoietic cell transplantation.

This clonotype came up a few times. The specificity of this receptor is unknown. The record has no base qualities; no much larger clone is one base away. Compared with germline, V lacks 4 bases and J lacks 2 bases; bases without a gene match: 8. Taken from the germline V gene, the CDR1 and CDR2 loops are SQVTM and ANQGSEA. The CDR3 goes from the cysteine to the phenylalanine over 15 residues. Of the read, only the CDR3 DNA is kept; its 45 bases are in frame from base 1. The library was made by PCR. The sequencer was an Illumina HiSeq 2500. TCR library preparation used molecular barcoding, with unique molecular identifiers applied to normalize quantification of the TCRbeta repertoire. TCRdb applied fastp at Q25 and MiXCR to the public reads, then kept only in-frame beta chains. Each CDR3 protein appears once, grouped with its most common genes and DNA. A total of a few hundred thousand distinct CDR3 sequences appear in this sample, under 20% of them only once. The ten largest clones capture less than 30% of the sample.

Beyond this particular receptor, the publication reports: The frequencies of hyperexpanded clones fell over the following months, and after one year, T-cell counts and TCRbeta diversity were mostly attributed to newly produced T cells. In some patients, the high TCRbeta diversity seen at day 60 was put down to recipient T cells and intrathymic progenitors that had survived conditioning. Apparently early alphabetaT-cell count recovery about two months after transplant reportedly relied on only several hundred rapidly expanded clones derived from non-depleted graft cells.

The treatment or condition label corresponds to: allogeneic hematopoietic cell transplantation with graft depleted of TCRalphabeta T cells and CD19 B cells. Transplant recipients were children who received TCRalphabeta/CD19-depleted allogeneic hematopoietic cell grafts. This TCR came from a boy in the first two years of life who had a stem cell transplant for Wiskott-Aldrich syndrome, so the T cells may come from the graft donor. Sequencing used PBMCs, mostly from graft donor cells, obtained 360 days after TCRalphabeta/CD19-depleted stem cell transplant. The V and J genes are TRBV29-1 and TRBJ2-3; TRBD2 aligns with 8 central bases. The DNA sequence reads TGCAGCGTTGGCCCGGGGGGGATTTTCACAGATACGCAGTATTTT. This yields the protein CSVGPGGIFTDTQYF.